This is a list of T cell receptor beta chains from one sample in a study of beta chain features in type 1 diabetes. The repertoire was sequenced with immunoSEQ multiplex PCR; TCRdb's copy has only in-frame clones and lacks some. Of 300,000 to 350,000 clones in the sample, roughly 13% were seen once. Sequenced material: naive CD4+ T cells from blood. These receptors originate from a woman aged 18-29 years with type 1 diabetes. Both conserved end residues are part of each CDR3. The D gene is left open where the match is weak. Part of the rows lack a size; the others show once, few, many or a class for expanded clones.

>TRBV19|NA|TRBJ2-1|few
TGTGCCAGTAGGCGGGGCGGGGACAATGAGCAGTTCTTC
CASRRGGDNEQFF
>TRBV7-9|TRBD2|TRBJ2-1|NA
TGTGCCAGCAGGGACGGACTAGCAAGGCGTGAGCAGTTCTTC
CASRDGLARREQFF
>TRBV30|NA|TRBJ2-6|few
TGTGCCTGGACGGCGGCTCGGTACTCTGGGGCCAACGTCCTGACTTTC
CAWTAARYSGANVLTF
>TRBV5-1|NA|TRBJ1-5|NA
TGCGCCAGCAGCTTGATTGCAGGGAGCAATCAGCCCCAGCATTTT
CASSLIAGSNQPQHF
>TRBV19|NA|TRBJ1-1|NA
TGTGCCAGTAGTCCGGGACACCCGAACACTGAAGCTTTCTTT
CASSPGHPNTEAFF
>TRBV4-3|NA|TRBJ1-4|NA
TGCGCCAGCAGCCAAGAAAAGGGGCCGGCAACTAATGAAAAACTGTTTTTT
CASSQEKGPATNEKLFF
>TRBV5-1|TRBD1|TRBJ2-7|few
TGCGCCAGCAGCTCAGGACAGGGGGCCTACGAGCAGTACTTC
CASSSGQGAYEQYF
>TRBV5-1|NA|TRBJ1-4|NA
TGCGCCAGCAGCTTGGGCTCGGTCGCAACTAATGAAAAACTGTTTTTT
CASSLGSVATNEKLFF
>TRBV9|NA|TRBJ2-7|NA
TGTGCCAGCAGCGCGGGGGTGAGACAGAGCTTCTCCTACGAGCAGTACTTC
CASSAGVRQSFSYEQYF
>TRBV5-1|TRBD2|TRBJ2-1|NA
TGCGCCAGCACCCAGGTGGCGGGAGTGTCCTACAATGAGCAGTTCTTC
CASTQVAGVSYNEQFF
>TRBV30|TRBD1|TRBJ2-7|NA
TGTGCCTGGAGGCCCTTTCCTGGACAGGGGGCCTACGAGCAGTACTTC
CAWRPFPGQGAYEQYF
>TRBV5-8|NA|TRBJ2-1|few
TGTGCCAGCAGCCAAACCTTAGCGGCCCGCTCCTACAATGAGCAGTTCTTC
CASSQTLAARSYNEQFF
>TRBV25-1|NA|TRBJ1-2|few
TGTGCCAGCAGTGAACCCGGAGACTATGGCTACACCTTC
CASSEPGDYGYTF
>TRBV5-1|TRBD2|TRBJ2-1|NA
TGCGCCAGCGGGAGGGACGGGTCCAATGAGCAGTTCTTC
CASGRDGSNEQFF
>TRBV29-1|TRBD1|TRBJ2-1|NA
TGCAGCGTCGACAGGGTTTATGAGCAGTTCTTC
CSVDRVYEQFF
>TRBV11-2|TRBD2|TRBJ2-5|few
TGTGCCAGCAGCTCGGGACTAGCGGGCTTAAAAGAGACCCAGTACTTC
CASSSGLAGLKETQYF
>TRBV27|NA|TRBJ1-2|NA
TGTGCCAGCAGACGTACAGGGCGTGATGGCTACACCTTC
CASRRTGRDGYTF
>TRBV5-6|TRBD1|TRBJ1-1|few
TGTGCCAGCAGCCCCGGACAGGGGGCGGCTTTCTTT
CASSPGQGAAFF
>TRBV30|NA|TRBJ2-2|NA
TGTGCCTGGACGCCGGGACACGGGGGGACCGGGGAGCTGTTTTTT
CAWTPGHGGTGELFF
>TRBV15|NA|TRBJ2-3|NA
TGTGCCACCAGTGAAGGACAGAGCACAGATACGCAGTATTTT
CATSEGQSTDTQYF
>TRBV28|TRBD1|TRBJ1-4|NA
TGTGCCAGCAGTACACCCGGACAGGGGTACGAAAAACTGTTTTTT
CASSTPGQGYEKLFF
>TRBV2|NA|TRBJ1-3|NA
TGTGCCAGCAGTGAACGCTCTGGAAACACCATATATTTT
CASSERSGNTIYF
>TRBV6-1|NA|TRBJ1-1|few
TGTGCCAGCAGTGAAGCTGGGCAGGGGAACACTGAAGCTTTCTTT
CASSEAGQGNTEAFF
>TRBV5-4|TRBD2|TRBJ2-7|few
TGTGCCAGCAGCTTGGGGGGACTAGCGGCTTACGGCGAGCAGTACTTC
CASSLGGLAAYGEQYF
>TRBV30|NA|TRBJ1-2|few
TGTGCCTGGAGGAGATATGGCTACACCTTC
CAWRRYGYTF
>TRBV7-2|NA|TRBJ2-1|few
TGTGCCAGCAGCCCAAGGCAGGGGAGGCAGTTCTTC
CASSPRQGRQFF
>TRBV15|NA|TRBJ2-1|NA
TGTGCCACCCGGCATGGGAGTAATGTAGGTGGCAATGAGCAGTTCTTC
CATRHGSNVGGNEQFF
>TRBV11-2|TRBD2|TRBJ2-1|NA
TGTGCCAGCAGTTACAGCGGGAGCTCCTACAATGAGCAGTTCTTC
CASSYSGSSYNEQFF
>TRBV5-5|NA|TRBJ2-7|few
TGTGCCAGCACCAAGGTAACAGGCTACGAGCAGTACTTC
CASTKVTGYEQYF
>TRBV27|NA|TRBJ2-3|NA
TGTGCCAGCAGTTTACAGCGGGGCACAGATACGCAGTATTTT
CASSLQRGTDTQYF
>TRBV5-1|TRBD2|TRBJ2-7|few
TGCGCCAGCAGCTTCGCTAGCGGGATAGTCTCCTACGAGCAGTACTTC
CASSFASGIVSYEQYF